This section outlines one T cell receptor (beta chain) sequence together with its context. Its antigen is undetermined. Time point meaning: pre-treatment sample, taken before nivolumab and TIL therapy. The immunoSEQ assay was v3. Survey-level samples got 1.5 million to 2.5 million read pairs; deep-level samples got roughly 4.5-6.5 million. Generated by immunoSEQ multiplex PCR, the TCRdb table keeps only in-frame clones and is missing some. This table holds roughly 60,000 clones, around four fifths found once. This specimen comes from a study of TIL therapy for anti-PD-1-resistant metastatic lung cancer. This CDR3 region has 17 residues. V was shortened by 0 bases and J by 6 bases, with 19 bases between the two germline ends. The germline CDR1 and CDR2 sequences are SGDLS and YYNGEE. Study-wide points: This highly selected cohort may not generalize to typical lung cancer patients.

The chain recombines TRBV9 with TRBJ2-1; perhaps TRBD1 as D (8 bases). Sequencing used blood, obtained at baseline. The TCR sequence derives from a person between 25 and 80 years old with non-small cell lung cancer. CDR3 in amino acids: CASSVALRTGRGNEQFF. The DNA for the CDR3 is TGTGCCAGCAGCGTAGCCCTGCGGACAGGGAGGGGCAATGAGCAGTTCTTC.